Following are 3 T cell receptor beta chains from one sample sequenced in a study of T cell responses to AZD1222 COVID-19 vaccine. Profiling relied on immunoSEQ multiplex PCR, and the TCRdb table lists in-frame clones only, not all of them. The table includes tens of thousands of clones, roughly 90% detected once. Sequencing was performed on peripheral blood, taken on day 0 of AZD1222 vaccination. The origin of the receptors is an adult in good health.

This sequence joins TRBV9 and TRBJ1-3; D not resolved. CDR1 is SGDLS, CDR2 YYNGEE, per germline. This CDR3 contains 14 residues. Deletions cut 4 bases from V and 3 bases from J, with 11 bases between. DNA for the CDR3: TGTGCCAGCAGCCCTACAGTAAATGGAAACACCATATATTTT. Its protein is CASSPTVNGNTIYF. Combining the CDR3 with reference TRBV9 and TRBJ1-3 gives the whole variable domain DSGVTQTPKHLITATGQRVTLRCSPRSGDLSVYWYQQSLDQGLQFLIQYYNGEERAKGNILERFSAQQFPDLHSELNLSSLELGDSALYFCASSPTVNGNTIYFGEGSWLTVV.

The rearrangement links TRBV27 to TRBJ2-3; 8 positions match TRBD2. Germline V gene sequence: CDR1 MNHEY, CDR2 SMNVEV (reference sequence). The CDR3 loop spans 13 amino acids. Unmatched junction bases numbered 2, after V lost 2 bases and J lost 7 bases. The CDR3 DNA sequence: TGTGCCAGCAGTTTAGGGACTAGGAATACGCAGTATTTT. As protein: CASSLGTRNTQYF.

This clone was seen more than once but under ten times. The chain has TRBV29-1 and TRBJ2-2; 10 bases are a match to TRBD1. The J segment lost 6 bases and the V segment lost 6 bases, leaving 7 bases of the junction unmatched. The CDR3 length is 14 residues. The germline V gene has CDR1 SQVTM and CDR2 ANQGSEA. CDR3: CSVTSGQGSGELFF. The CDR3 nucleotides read TGCAGCGTGACATCGGGACAGGGGTCCGGGGAGCTGTTTTTT.